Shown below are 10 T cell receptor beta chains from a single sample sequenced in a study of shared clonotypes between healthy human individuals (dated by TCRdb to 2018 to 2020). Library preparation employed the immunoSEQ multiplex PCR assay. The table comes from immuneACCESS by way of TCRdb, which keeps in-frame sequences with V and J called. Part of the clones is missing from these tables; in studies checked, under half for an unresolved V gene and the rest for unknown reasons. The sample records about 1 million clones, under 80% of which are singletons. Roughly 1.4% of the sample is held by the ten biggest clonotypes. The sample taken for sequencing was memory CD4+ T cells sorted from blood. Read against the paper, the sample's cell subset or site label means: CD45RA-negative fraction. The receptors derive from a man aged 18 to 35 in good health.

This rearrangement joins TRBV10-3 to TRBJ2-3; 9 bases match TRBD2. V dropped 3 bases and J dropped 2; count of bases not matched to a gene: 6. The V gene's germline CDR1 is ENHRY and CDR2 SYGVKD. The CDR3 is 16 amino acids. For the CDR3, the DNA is TGTGCCATCAGTGATCGGGTAGCGGGGGCCACAGATACGCAGTATTTT. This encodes CAISDRVAGATDTQYF.

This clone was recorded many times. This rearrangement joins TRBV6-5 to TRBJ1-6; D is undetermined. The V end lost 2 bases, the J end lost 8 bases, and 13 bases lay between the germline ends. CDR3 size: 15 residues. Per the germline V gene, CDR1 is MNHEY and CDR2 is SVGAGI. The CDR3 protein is CASSYMGSVDSPLHF. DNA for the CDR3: TGTGCCAGCAGTTACATGGGGAGTGTGGATTCACCCCTCCACTTT.

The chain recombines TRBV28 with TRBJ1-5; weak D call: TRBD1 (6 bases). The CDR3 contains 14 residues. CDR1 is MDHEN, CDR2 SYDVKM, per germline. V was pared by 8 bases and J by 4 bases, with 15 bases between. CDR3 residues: CASVPGGPNQPQHF. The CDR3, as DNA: TGTGCCAGCGTACCTGGGGGGCCGAATCAGCCCCAGCATTTT.

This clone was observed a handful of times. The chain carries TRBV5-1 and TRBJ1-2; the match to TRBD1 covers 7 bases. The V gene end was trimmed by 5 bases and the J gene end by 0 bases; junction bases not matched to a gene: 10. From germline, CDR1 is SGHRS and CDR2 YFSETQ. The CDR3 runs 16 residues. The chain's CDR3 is CASSPGWDSSNYGYTF. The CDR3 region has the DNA TGCGCCAGCAGTCCTGGCTGGGACAGTTCTAACTATGGCTACACCTTC.

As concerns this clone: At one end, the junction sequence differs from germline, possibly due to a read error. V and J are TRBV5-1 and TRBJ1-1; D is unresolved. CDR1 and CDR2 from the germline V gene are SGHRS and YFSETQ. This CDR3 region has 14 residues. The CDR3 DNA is TGCGCCAGCAGCTTGGACGGTATGAACGCTGAAGCTTTCTTT. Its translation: CASSLDGMNAEAFF.

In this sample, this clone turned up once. DNA of the CDR3: TGTGCCAGCTCATCACTGGGGGGCACTATTACACCCCTCCACTTT. It yields the protein CASSSLGGTITPLHF. The chain has TRBV18 and TRBJ1-6, with D possibly matching TRBD1 (6 bases). This CDR3 has 15 amino acids. The germline CDR1 and CDR2 sequences are KGHSH and LQKENI. V was trimmed by 5 bases and J by 11 bases, leaving 19 bases between them.

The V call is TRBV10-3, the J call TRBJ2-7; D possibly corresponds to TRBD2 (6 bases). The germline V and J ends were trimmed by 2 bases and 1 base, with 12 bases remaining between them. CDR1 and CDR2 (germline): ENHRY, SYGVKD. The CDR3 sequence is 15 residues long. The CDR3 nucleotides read TGTGCCATCAGTGAGCGCGGGAAGGTTTCCTACGAGCAGTACTTC. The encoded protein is CAISERGKVSYEQYF.

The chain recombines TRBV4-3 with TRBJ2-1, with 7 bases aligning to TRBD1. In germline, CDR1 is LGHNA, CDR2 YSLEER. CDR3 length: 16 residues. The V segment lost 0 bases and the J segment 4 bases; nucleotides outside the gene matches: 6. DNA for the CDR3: TGCGCCAGCAGCCAAGAGCCGGGACAGCGGTACAATGAGCAGTTCTTC. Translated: CASSQEPGQRYNEQFF.

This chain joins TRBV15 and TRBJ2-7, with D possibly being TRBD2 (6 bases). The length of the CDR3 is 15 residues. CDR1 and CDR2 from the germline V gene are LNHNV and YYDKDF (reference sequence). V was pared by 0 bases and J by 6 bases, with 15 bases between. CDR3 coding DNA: TGTGCCACCAGCAGAGAGGGGGGTGAGGGCTCCGAGCAGTACTTC. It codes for CATSREGGEGSEQYF.

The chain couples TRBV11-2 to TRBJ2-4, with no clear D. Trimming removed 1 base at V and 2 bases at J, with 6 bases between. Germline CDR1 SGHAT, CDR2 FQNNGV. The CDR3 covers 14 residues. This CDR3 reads CASSLVRPKNIQYF. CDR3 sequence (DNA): TGTGCCAGCAGCTTAGTTCGACCCAAAAACATTCAGTACTTC.